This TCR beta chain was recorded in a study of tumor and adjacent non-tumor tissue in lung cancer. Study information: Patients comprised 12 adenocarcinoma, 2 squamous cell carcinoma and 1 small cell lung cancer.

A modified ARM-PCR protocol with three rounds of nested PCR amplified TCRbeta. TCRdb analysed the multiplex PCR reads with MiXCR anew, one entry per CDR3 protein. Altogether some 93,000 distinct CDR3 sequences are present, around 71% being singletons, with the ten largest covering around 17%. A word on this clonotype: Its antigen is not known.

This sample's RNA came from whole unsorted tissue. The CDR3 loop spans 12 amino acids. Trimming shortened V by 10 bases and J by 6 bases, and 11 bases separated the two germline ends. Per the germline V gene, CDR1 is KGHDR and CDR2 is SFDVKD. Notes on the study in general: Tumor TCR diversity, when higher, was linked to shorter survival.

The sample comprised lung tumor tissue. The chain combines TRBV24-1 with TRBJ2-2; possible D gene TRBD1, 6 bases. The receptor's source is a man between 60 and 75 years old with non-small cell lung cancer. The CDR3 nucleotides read TGTGCCACAGGACAGAATCCCGGGGAGCTGTTTTTT. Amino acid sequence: CATGQNPGELFF.